This T cell receptor (beta chain) was profiled in a study of T cell repertoires in cytomegalovirus infection. Study-wide results and caveats: There were HLA-C-restricted CMV-specific TCR beta clonotypes dominating the ex vivo response. Pooled public TCR beta family frequency picked out CMV carriers with the relevant HLA.

TCRdb independently ran MiXCR on the reads; one entry per CDR3 protein. Among more than 45,000 distinct CDR3 sequences listed, about 30% were seen once. This clonotype was counted a single time. Its antigen is still unknown. This CDR3 is built from 15 residues. The germline gives CDR1 LNHNV, CDR2 YYDKDF (reference sequence). The V and J ends lost 2 bases and 0 bases respectively, with 11 bases between them. Sequenced sample: PBMCs, sequenced either directly or after in vitro stimulation (not recorded which). The chain couples TRBV15 to TRBJ2-7; D is perhaps TRBD1 (6 bases). The source of this sequence is a human donor in good health (CMV status not recorded). Some clones in this sample may be carry-over from other donors' samples. CDR3 in amino acids: CATSRPGTSSYEQYF. The DNA for the CDR3 is TGTGCCACCAGCAGACCCGGGACAAGCTCCTACGAGCAGTACTTC. The whole variable domain, remainder taken from reference TRBV15 and TRBJ2-7, is DAMVIQNPRYQVTQFGKPVTLSCSQTLNHNVMYWYQQKSSQAPKLLFHYYDKDFNNEADTPDNFQSRRPNTSFCFLDIRSPGLGDTAMYLCATSRPGTSSYEQYFGPGTRLTVT.